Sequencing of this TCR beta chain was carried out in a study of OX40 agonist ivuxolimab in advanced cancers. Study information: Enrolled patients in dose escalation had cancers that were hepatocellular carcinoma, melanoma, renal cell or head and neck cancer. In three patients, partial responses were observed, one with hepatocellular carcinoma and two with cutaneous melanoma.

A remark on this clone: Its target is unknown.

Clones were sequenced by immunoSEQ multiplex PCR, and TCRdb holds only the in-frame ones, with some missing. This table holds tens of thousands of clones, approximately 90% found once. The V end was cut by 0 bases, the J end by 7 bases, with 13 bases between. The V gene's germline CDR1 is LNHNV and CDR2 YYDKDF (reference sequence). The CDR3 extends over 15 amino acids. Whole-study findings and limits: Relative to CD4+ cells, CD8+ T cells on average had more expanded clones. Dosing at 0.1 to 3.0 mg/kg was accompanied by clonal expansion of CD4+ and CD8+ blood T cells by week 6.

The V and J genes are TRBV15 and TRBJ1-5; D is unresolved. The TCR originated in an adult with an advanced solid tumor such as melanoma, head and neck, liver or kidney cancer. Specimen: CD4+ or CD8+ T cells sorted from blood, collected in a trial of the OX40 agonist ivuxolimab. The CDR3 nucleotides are TGTGCCACCAGCAGAGATCGGGGTGGGAGCCAGCCCCAGCATTTT. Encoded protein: CATSRDRGGSQPQHF.